These 9 T cell receptor beta chains came from one sample sequenced in a study of T cells in Graves' hyperthyroidism and ophthalmopathy. What was amplified from RNA transcripts were TCR beta CDR3 regions. Primed by the HTBI set, a first-round RT-PCR was run on the TCR CDR3. TCRdb ran MiXCR on the multiplex PCR reads and lists one entry per CDR3 protein. The sample lists approximately 520,000 distinct CDR3 sequences; more than 20% were seen once. Sequencing was carried out using blood. These receptors all stem from a man aged 18 to 29 with Graves' hyperthyroidism.

The J gene is TRBJ2-7, the V gene TRBV27; maybe TRBD2 (6 bases). The V end was cut by 10 bases, the J end by 1 base, with 20 bases between. CDR3 size: 15 residues. Per the germline V gene, CDR1 is MNHEY and CDR2 is SMNVEV (reference sequence). CDR3 nucleotide sequence: TGTGCCACCCAGGGACCGTCCGGGAGTTCCTACGAGCAGTACTTC. This translates into CATQGPSGSSYEQYF.

This clonotype was seen ten or more times. V gene TRBV12-3 or TRBV12-4 combines with J gene TRBJ2-7; D is perhaps TRBD1 (5 bases). The CDR3 is 12 amino acids. V was cut by 4 bases and J by 6 bases, with 10 bases left in between. CDR3 sequence reads: CASSSDSPEQYF. The CDR3 DNA sequence: TGTGCCAGCAGTTCAGACAGTCCCGAGCAGTACTTC.

This clonotype turned up a few times. The chain recombines TRBV11-2 with TRBJ2-5; weak D call: TRBD2 (6 bases). The V end was cut by 1 base, the J end by 4 bases, with 13 bases between. The CDR3 is made up of 15 amino acids. Germline values: CDR1 SGHAT, CDR2 FQNNGV. The CDR3 loop is CASSLVEGRSETQYF. CDR3 nucleotide sequence: TGTGCCAGCAGCTTAGTAGAGGGGAGGTCAGAGACCCAGTACTTC.

This chain joins TRBV29-1 and TRBJ2-6, with 11 bases that match TRBD1. CDR3 length equals 17 residues. V dropped 7 bases and J dropped 4; count of bases not matched to a gene: 12. Germline loops: CDR1 SQVTM, CDR2 ANQGSEA. The CDR3 coding sequence is TGCAGCGCTGGATCCGGGACAGGGGGATCAGGGGCCAACGTCCTGACTTTC. It translates to CSAGSGTGGSGANVLTF.

This clonotype was found many times. This chain connects TRBV3-1 to TRBJ1-5; D is unresolved. This CDR3 contains 14 residues. Germline V gives CDR1 LGHDT, CDR2 YNNKEL (reference sequence). The V gene lost 3 bases and the J gene lost 0 bases, with 6 bases spanning the gap. The CDR3 sequence: CASSQMYSNQPQHF. CDR3 nucleotide sequence: TGTGCCAGCAGCCAGATGTATAGCAATCAGCCCCAGCATTTT. Drawing the rest from reference TRBV3-1 and TRBJ1-5, the complete variable domain is DTAVSQTPKYLVTQMGNDKSIKCEQNLGHDTMYWYKQDSKKFLKIMFSYNNKELIINETVPNRFSPKSPDKAHLNLHINSLELGDSAVYFCASSQMYSNQPQHFGDGTRLSIL.

The rearrangement links TRBV20-1 to TRBJ2-2; 15 bases align to TRBD2. The CDR3 contains 16 residues. The trim removed 1 base at V and 3 bases at J, leaving 0 bases unmatched. The germline CDR1 and CDR2 sequences are DFQATT and SNEGSKA (reference sequence). CDR3 in amino acids: CSARGTSGGDTGELFF. The CDR3 coding sequence is TGCAGTGCTAGAGGGACTAGCGGGGGGGACACCGGGGAGCTGTTTTTT.

The rearrangement links TRBV6-1 to TRBJ2-5; the D call may be TRBD1 or TRBD2 (5 bases each). This CDR3 region has 16 residues. The V gene lost 1 base and the J gene lost 7 bases, with 19 bases spanning the gap. Germline V gives CDR1 MNHNS, CDR2 SASEGT. Here the CDR3 reads CASSEGYGAPIGTQYF. Written as DNA, the CDR3 is TGTGCCAGCAGTGAAGGCTACGGGGCACCTATCGGGACCCAGTACTTC.

This clonotype occurred a few times. The rearrangement uses TRBV3-1 and TRBJ1-1, with D uncertain. Trimming removed 2 bases at V and 3 bases at J, with 10 bases between. Germline loops: CDR1 LGHDT, CDR2 YNNKEL (reference sequence). This CDR3 is 14 amino acids long. CDR3 protein: CASSQWSVDTEAFF. The CDR3 bases are TGTGCCAGCAGCCAATGGTCGGTCGACACTGAAGCTTTCTTT. Together with reference TRBV3-1 and TRBJ1-1, the CDR3 gives the full variable domain: DTAVSQTPKYLVTQMGNDKSIKCEQNLGHDTMYWYKQDSKKFLKIMFSYNNKELIINETVPNRFSPKSPDKAHLNLHINSLELGDSAVYFCASSQWSVDTEAFFGQGTRLTVV.

This clonotype came up a few times. Since a much larger clone is just one base distant, this may be a read error. CDR3 sequence (DNA): TGTGCCAGCAGTTTAATGGGTAGCAATCAGCCCCAGCATTTT. This gives the protein CASSLMGSNQPQHF. V and J are TRBV27 and TRBJ1-5; D uncertain. This CDR3 is 14 amino acids long. Germline loops: CDR1 MNHEY, CDR2 SMNVEV (reference sequence). With 2 bases removed from V and 0 bases from J, the gap between germline ends came to 5 bases.